The T cell receptor beta chain under discussion was sequenced for a study of Ad26.COV2.S vaccination and SARS-CoV-2 variants. The wider study: Each vaccinee took Ad26.COV2.S intramuscularly, once or twice 56 days apart. Whole-study findings and limits: Substantial breadth was reported for post-vaccination spike-specific CD8+ and CD4+ T cells. Individuals receiving vaccine had higher spike-specific TCR breadth than placebo recipients did.

For this clone: Its target is unknown.

Sequenced by immunoSEQ multiplex PCR; TCRdb stores in-frame clones only, minus some. Seen here are roughly 460,000 clones, about 89% observed once, and the top ten hold about 1.5%. Treatment in this sample: roughly 19 received Ad26.COV2.S at low or high dose, single or two shots; a few received placebo; per-sample allocation not given. It was on day 63 after the first vaccine or placebo injection that samples were taken. This adult donor, from Boston, was 18-55 years old. The CDR3 has 12 amino acids. V was cut by 2 bases and J by 7 bases, with 8 bases left in between. Germline values: CDR1 MNHEY, CDR2 SVGEGT.

The source of this sequence is a person aged 18 to 65 who received the Ad26.COV2.S COVID-19 vaccine or a placebo. The chain recombines TRBV6-2 or TRBV6-3 with TRBJ2-5; no firm D call. The sample was peripheral blood, taken in a trial of Ad26.COV2.S vaccine versus placebo. The CDR3 spells CASSYPPATQYF. Here the CDR3 DNA reads TGTGCCAGCAGTTACCCACCCGCGACCCAGTACTTC.